Here is one T cell receptor (beta chain) with its context. These data come from a study of T-cell reconstitution after alpha-beta-depleted transplantation in children. The CDR3 loop spans 16 amino acids. J lost 1 base, V lost 1 base, and 1 base had no gene match. CDR1 and CDR2 (germline): SGHRS, YFSETQ. As it was prepared, the TCRbeta library received unique molecular identifiers. TCRdb recomputed calls from the PCR reads with MiXCR, one row per CDR3 protein. Among some 300,000 distinct CDR3 sequences listed, around a tenth were seen once. The TCR was taken from a human donor who donated a stem cell graft to a child with acute lymphoblastic leukemia. The chain combines TRBV5-1 with TRBJ2-6; TRBD2 agrees at 8 bases. Source: PBMCs from the stem cell graft donor, taken from the stem cell graft. CDR3 DNA: TGCGCCAGCAGCTTGTTAGCGGGATCTGGGGCCAACGTCCTGACTTTC. Its translation is CASSLLAGSGANVLTF. Based on the CDR3 plus reference TRBV5-1 and TRBJ2-6, the full variable domain is KAGVTQTPRYLIKTRGQQVTLSCSPISGHRSVSWYQQTPGQGLQFLFEYFSETQRNKGNFPGRFSGRQFSNSRSEMNVSTLELGDSALYLCASSLLAGSGANVLTFGAGSRLTVL.